This T cell receptor beta chain was recovered during a study of blood T cell repertoires in COVID-19. The overall study: Sources were T cells, B-cell-depleted T cells, or PBMCs; the material itself was cDNA or gDNA.

Methods used by the authors: Counts of nucleated cells, estimated from reference gene primer amplification, were obtained. Profiling relied on immunoSEQ multiplex PCR, and the TCRdb table lists in-frame clones only, not all of them. V and J calls and clone size are given by that table; D and trimming were obtained from the DNA. The sample has roughly 310,000 clones, more than 90% seen once; the top ten hold 2.6%. Everyone who took part was 18 to 89 years old, and they came from fewer than 25 US areas. Germline loops: CDR1 GTSNPN, CDR2 SVGIG (reference sequence). Trimming cost V 6 bases and J 2 bases; bases outside gene matches: 6. The CDR3 is 13 amino acids.

This clonotype was obtained from a man aged 55 to 70 who had recovered from COVID-19. Material: PBMCs or T cells enriched from blood (not recorded which). This sequence joins TRBV30 and TRBJ1-2; 7 bases agree with TRBD1. The chain's CDR3 is CACKQGTNYGYTF. In DNA, the CDR3 is TGTGCCTGTAAACAGGGGACCAACTATGGCTACACCTTC.